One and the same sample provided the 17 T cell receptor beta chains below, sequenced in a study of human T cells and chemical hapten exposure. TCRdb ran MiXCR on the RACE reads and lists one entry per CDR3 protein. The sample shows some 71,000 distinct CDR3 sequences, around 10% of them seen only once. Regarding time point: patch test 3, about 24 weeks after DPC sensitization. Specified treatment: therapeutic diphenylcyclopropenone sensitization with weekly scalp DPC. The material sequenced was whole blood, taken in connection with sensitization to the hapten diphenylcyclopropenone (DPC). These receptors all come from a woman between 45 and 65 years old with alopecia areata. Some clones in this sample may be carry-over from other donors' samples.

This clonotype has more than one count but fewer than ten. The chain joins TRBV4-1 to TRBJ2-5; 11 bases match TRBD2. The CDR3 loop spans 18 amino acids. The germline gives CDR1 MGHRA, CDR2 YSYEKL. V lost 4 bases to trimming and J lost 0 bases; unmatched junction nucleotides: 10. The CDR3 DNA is TGCGCCAGCAGCCTCGCCGCCACTAGCGGGGGATACCAAGAGACCCAGTACTTC. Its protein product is CASSLAATSGGYQETQYF.

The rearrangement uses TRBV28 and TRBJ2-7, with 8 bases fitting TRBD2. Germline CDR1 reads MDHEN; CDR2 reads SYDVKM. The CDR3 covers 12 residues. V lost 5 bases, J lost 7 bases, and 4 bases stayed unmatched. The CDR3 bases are TGTGCCAGCAGTAGCGGGGGTAGGGAGCAGTACTTC. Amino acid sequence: CASSSGGREQYF.

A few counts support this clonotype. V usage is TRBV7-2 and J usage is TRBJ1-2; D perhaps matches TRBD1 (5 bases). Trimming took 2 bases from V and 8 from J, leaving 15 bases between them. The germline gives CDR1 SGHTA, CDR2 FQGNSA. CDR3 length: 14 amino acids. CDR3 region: CASSLLGRANGYTF. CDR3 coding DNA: TGTGCCAGCAGCTTATTGGGCAGGGCTAACGGCTACACCTTC. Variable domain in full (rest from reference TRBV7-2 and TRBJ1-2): GAGVSQSPSNKVTEKGKDVELRCDPISGHTALYWYRQSLGQGLEFLIYFQGNSAPDKSGLPSDRFSAERTGGSVSTLTIQRTQQEDSAVYLCASSLLGRANGYTFGSGTRLTVV.

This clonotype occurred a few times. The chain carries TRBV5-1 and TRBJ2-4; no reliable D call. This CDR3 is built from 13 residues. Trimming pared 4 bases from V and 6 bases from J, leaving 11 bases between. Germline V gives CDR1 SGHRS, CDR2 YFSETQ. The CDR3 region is CASSSDWGNIQYF. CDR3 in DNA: TGCGCCAGCAGCAGTGACTGGGGAAACATTCAGTACTTC.

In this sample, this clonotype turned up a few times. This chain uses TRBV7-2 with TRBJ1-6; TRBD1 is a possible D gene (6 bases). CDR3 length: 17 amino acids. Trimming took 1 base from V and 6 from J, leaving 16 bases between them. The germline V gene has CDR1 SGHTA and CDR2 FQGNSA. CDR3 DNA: TGTGCCAGCAGCTTAGGGGGGCTACACGGACCTAATTCACCCCTCCACTTT. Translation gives CASSLGGLHGPNSPLHF.

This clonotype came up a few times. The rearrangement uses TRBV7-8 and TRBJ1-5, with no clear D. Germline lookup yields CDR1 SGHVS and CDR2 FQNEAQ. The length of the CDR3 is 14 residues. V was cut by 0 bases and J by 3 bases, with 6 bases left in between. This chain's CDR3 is CASSLASPNQPQHF. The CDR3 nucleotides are TGTGCCAGCAGCTTAGCCAGCCCCAATCAGCCCCAGCATTTT.

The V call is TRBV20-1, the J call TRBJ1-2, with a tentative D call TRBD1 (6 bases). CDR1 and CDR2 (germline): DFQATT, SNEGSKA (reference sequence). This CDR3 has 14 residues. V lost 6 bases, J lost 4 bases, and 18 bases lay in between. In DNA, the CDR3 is TGCAGTGCGGTTGCCAGGGGCCTAGGCTATGGCTACACCTTC. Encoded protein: CSAVARGLGYGYTF.

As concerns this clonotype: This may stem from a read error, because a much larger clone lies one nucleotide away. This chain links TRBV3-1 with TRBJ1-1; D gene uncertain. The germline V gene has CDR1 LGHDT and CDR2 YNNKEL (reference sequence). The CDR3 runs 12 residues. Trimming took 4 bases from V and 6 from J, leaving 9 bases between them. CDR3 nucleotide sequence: TGTGCCAGCAGCCGGGGATCGGCTGAAGCTTTCTTT. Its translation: CASSRGSAEAFF.

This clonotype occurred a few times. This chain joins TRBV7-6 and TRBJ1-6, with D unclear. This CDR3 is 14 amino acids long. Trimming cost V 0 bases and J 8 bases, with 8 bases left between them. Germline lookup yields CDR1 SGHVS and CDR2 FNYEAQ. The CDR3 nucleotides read TGTGCCAGCAGCTTAGCAGGCCCGTATTCACCCCTCCACTTT. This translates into CASSLAGPYSPLHF. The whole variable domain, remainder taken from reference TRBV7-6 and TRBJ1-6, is GAGVSQSPRYKVTKRGQDVALRCDPISGHVSLYWYRQALGQGPEFLTYFNYEAQQDKSGLPNDRFSAERPEGSISTLTIQRTEQRDSAMYRCASSLAGPYSPLHFGNGTRLTVT.

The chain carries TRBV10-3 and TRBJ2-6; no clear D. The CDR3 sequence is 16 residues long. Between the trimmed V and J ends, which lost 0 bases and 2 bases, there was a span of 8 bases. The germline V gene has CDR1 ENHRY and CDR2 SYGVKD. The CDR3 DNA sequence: TGTGCCATCAGTGAGTCTAAGGGTCCTGGGGCCAACGTCCTGACTTTC. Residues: CAISESKGPGANVLTF.

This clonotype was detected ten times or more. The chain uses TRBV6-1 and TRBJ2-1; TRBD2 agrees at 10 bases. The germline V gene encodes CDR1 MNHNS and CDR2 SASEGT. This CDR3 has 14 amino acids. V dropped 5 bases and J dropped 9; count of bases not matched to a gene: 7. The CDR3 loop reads CASSLAGVLSEQFF. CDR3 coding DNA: TGTGCCAGCAGTCTAGCGGGAGTATTGAGTGAGCAGTTCTTC.

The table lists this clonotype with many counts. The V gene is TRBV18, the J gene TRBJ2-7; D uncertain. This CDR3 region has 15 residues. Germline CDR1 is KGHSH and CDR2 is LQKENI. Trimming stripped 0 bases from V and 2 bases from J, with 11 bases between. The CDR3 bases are TGTGCCAGCTCACCACCTCGGCAGCAAACCTACGAGCAGTACTTC. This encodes CASSPPRQQTYEQYF.

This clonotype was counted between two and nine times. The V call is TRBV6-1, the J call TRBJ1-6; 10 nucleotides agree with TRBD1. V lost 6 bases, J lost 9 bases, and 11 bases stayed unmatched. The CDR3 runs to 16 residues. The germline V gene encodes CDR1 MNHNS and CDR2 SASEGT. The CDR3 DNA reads TGTGCCAGCAGAGCCACTGACAGGGGGCTCGGTTCACCCCTCCACTTT. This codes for CASRATDRGLGSPLHF.

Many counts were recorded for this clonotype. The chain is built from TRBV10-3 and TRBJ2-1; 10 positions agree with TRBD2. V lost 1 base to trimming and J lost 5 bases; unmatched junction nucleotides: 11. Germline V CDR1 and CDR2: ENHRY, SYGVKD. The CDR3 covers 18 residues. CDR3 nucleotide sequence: TGTGCCATCAGTGAGTGGGACGGCCTAGCGGGGGTCGACAATGAGCAGTTCTTC. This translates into CAISEWDGLAGVDNEQFF.

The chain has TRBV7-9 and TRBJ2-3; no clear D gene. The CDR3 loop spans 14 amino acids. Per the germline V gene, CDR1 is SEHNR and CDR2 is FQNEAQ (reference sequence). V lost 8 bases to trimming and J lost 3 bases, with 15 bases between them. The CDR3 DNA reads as TGTGCCAGCCCAAACCCCCCCCAAACAGATACGCAGTATTTT. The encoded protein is CASPNPPQTDTQYF.

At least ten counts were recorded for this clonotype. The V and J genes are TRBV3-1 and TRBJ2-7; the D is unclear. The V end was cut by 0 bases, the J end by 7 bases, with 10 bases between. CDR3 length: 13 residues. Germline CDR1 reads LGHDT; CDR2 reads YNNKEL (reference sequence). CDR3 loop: CASSQDSKREQYF. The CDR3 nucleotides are TGTGCCAGCAGCCAAGACTCCAAAAGGGAGCAGTACTTC.

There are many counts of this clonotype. CDR3 sequence (DNA): TGTGCCAGCAGCCCTTTCCCCGGGTCCCGAGGGACAGATACGCAGTATTTT. Amino acids: CASSPFPGSRGTDTQYF. The chain has TRBV14 and TRBJ2-3, with D maybe TRBD2 (5 bases). The CDR3 is made up of 17 amino acids. V gave up 4 bases and J gave up 3 bases, with 20 bases separating them. Germline V gene data show CDR1 as SGHDN and CDR2 as FVKESK.